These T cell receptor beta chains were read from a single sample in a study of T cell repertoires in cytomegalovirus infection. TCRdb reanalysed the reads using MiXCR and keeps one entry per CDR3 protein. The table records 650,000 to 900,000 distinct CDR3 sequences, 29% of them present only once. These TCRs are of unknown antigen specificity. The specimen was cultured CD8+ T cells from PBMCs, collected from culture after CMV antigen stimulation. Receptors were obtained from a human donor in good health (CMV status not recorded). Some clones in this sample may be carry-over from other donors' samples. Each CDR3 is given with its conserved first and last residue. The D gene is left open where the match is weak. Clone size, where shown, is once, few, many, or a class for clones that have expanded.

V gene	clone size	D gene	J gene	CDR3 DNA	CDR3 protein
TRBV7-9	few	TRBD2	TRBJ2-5	TGTGCCAGCAGCTTAGTAGCGGGGTCTCAAGAGACCCAGTACTTC	CASSLVAGSQETQYF
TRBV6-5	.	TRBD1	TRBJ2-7	TGTGCCAGCAGTTACTCCGAGACAGGGGTCGTCTACGAGCAGTACTTC	CASSYSETGVVYEQYF
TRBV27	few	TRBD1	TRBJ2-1	TGTGCCAGCAACTATCGACAGGGATGGGATGAGCAGTTCTTC	CASNYRQGWDEQFF
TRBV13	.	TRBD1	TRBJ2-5	TGTGCCAGCAGCTTAATGGGACAGCAAGAGACCCAGTACTTC	CASSLMGQQETQYF
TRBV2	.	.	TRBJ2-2	TGTGCCAGCAGACCGAGTCTAGGGGAAAACACCGGGGAGCTGTTTTTT	CASRPSLGENTGELFF
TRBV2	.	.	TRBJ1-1	TGTGCCAGCGGTGAGGAGATTGGGTCGGCTGAAGCTTTCTTT	CASGEEIGSAEAFF
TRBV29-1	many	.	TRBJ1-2	TGCAGCGTTATGACCGGGGGAGGCTCTGGCTACACCTTC	CSVMTGGGSGYTF
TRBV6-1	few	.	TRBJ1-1	TGTGCCAGCAGTCTCGGATGGGGAGCTTTCTTT	CASSLGWGAFF
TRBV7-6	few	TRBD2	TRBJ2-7	TGTGCCAGCAGCTTAGAAGCGCTAGCGGGGTCCTACGAGCAGTACTTC	CASSLEALAGSYEQYF
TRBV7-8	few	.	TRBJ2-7	TGTGCCAGCAGCTTAGAACTGACAGCGTCGTACGAGCAGTACTTC	CASSLELTASYEQYF
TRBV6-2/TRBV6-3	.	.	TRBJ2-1	TGTGCCAGCAGTTACTCCCCATTTCTCTACAATGAGCAGTTCTTC	CASSYSPFLYNEQFF
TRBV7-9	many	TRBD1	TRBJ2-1	TGTGCCAGCAGCCTCCGGGACAGGGGACGGGCTGAGCAGTTCTTC	CASSLRDRGRAEQFF
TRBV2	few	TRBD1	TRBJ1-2	TGTGCCGGAGGGGGGACAGGGATAAACTATGGCTACACCTTC	CAGGGTGINYGYTF
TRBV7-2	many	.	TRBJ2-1	TGTGCCAGCAGCGCGGACAGACTCTCCTACAATGAGCAGTTCTTC	CASSADRLSYNEQFF
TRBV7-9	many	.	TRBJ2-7	TGTGCCAGCAGGGCCGGGACTGCGACCTACGAGCAGTACTTC	CASRAGTATYEQYF
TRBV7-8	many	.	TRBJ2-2	TGTGCCAGCAGCTTAGGCCGGGTCCTACGATCGAACACCGGGGAGCTGTTTTTT	CASSLGRVLRSNTGELFF
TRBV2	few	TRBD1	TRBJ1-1	TGTGCCAGCAGTGAGGGATGGGGGGACAGTAACACTGAAGCTTTCTTT	CASSEGWGDSNTEAFF
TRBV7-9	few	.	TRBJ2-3	TGTGCCAGCAGCCGGGGGGCCCCCACAGATACGCAGTATTTT	CASSRGAPTDTQYF
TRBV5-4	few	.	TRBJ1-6	TGTGCCAGCAGCTCCCGGGAGCTTGGTTCACCCCTCCACTTT	CASSSRELGSPLHF
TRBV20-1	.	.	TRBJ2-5	TGCAGTGTAAACAGGGTGCAAGAGACCCAGTACTTC	CSVNRVQETQYF
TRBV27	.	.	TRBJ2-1	TGTGCCAGCGCCCCGACTTTGGCCCGGGAGCAGTTCTTC	CASAPTLAREQFF
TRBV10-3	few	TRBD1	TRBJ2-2	TGTGCCATCAGTGAGTCGGGCCCGACAGGGAATGCGGACACCGGGGAGCTGTTTTTT	CAISESGPTGNADTGELFF
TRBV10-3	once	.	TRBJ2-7	TGTGCCATCAGGCTAGATGGGGACAAGGCGCACCAGGACTACGAGCAGTACTTC	CAIRLDGDKAHQDYEQYF
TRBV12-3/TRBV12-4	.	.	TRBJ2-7	TGTGCCGGCAGTCGGGACTACGAGCAGTACTTC	CAGSRDYEQYF
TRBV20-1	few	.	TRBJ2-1	TGCAGTGCTCCCTATCTCCCGGGGCCCTACAATGAGCAGTTCTTC	CSAPYLPGPYNEQFF
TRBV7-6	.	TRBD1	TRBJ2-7	TGTGCCAGCAGCGAAGGGAACCCGGGACAGCCCTACGAGCAGTACTTC	CASSEGNPGQPYEQYF
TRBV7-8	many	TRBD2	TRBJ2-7	TGTGCCAGCAGCTTAGTGTCTAGCGGGGTATCCTACGAGCAGTACTTC	CASSLVSSGVSYEQYF
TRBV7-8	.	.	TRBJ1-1	TGTGCCAGCAGCTTAGATTCTTACACCGGCACTGAAGCTTTCTTT	CASSLDSYTGTEAFF
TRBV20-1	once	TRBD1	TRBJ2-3	TGCAGCACTAAGTACCGGGACAGAGGCACAGATACGCAGTATTTT	CSTKYRDRGTDTQYF
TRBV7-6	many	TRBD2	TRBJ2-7	TGTGCCAGCAGCAAAGCTAGCGGGGGTTCCTACGAGCAGTACTTC	CASSKASGGSYEQYF
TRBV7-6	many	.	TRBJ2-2	TGTGCCAGCAGCTCACCGTCCGGGGGCGAAGGCCTTACCGGGGAGCTGTTTTTT	CASSSPSGGEGLTGELFF
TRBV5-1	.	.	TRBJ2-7	TGCGCCAGCAGCTTGGCCGGAAACCGAGTCCCCTACGAGCAGTACTTC	CASSLAGNRVPYEQYF
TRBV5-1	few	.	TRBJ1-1	TGCGCCAGCAGCTTGTTCGGGGTTACCACTGAAGCTTTCTTT	CASSLFGVTTEAFF
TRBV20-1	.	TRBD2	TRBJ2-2	TGCAGTGCCCCCGGGACTAGCGGCACCGGGGAGCTGTTTTTT	CSAPGTSGTGELFF
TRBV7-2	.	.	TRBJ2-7	TGTGCCAGCAGCTGGGGGGAGGGACAAACTTTCTACGAGCAGTACTTC	CASSWGEGQTFYEQYF
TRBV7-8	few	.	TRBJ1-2	TGTGCCAGCAGCTTAGCGGGAGAGTCCTATGGCTACACCTTC	CASSLAGESYGYTF
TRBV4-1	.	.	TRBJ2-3	TGCGCCAGCAGCCAAGACCCTGGGGGCCTCCTCGAGGATACGCAGTATTTT	CASSQDPGGLLEDTQYF
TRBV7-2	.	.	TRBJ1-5	TGTGCCAGCAGCCTCTGGGCAGGGAGGGGTCAGCCCCAGCATTTT	CASSLWAGRGQPQHF
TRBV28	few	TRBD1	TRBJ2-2	TGTGCCAGCAGCTCCCTTCGGACAGGGAACGCCGGGGAGCTGTTTTTT	CASSSLRTGNAGELFF
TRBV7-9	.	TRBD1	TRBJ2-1	TGTGCCAGCAGGATAACGGGACAGGGAGTCGCTGAGCAGTTCTTC	CASRITGQGVAEQFF
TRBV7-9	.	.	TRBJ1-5	TGTGCCAGCAGCTTACTCGACGGCAATCAGCCCCAGCATTTT	CASSLLDGNQPQHF
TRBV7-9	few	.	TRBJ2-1	TGTGCCAGCAGCGACGAGGAGAGCTCCTACAATGAGCAGTTCTTC	CASSDEESSYNEQFF
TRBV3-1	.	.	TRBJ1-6	TGTGCCAGCAGCCAAGATCGCAGCCATCACCTCCACTTT	CASSQDRSHHLHF
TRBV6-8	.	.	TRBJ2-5	TGTGCCAGCAGTTACTCTGCGGGATCCCAAGAGACCCAGTACTTC	CASSYSAGSQETQYF
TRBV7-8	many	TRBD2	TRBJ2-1	TGTGCCAGCAGCTTAATGGAGCGGGGGGGCTACAATGAGCAGTTCTTC	CASSLMERGGYNEQFF
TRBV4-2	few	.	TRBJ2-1	TGTGCCAGCAGTCAAAAGTCAGGGACGAGCTTTGACAATGAGCAGTTCTTC	CASSQKSGTSFDNEQFF
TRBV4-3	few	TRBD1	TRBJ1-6	TGCGCCAGCAGCCAAGATCTGGCAGGGGGATATAATTCACCCCTCCACTTT	CASSQDLAGGYNSPLHF
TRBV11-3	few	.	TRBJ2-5	TGTGCCAGCAGCTTAGGATTCGGGGTTATCGAGACCCAGTACTTC	CASSLGFGVIETQYF